This is a list of T cell receptor beta chains from one sample in a study of blood T cell repertoires in COVID-19. This table comes from immunoSEQ multiplex PCR, and its TCRdb copy is limited to in-frame clones, with some not included. This sample has 100,000 to 120,000 clones, with around 84% found just once. Specimen: peripheral blood. These receptors were taken from a woman over 75 with acute or convalescent COVID-19. Each CDR3 is given with its conserved first and last residue. Fields, in order: V gene, J gene, CDR3 protein.

>TRBV7-2|TRBJ2-3
CASSLALSGTGTDTQYF
>TRBV7-2|TRBJ2-3
CASSLRLGGATDTQYF
>TRBV14|TRBJ2-2
CASSQDDTGWPGELFF
>TRBV5-1|TRBJ1-1
CASSGRTANTEAFF
>TRBV3-1/TRBV3-2|TRBJ2-5
CASSQAGVPGTQYF
>TRBV18|TRBJ1-3
CASSPQGKGTGNTIYF
>TRBV5-1|TRBJ2-3
CASSPAISGSTDTQYF
>TRBV6-4|TRBJ2-1
CASSQWTSGGNEQFF
>TRBV19|TRBJ1-2
CASHRGGEGTANYGYTF
>TRBV4-2|TRBJ1-6
CASSQGGKTENSPLHF
>TRBV5-1|TRBJ2-7
CASSSLAGGIYEQYF
>TRBV5-1|TRBJ2-2
CASSLETGGGTGELFF
>TRBV6-2/TRBV6-3|TRBJ2-2
CASSDRRGGTGELFF
>TRBV5-1|TRBJ2-7
CASSTDSPNYEQYF
>TRBV6-5|TRBJ2-1
CASRHGTAEQFF
>TRBV2|TRBJ1-6
CATQQAHNSPLHF
>TRBV7-2|TRBJ2-7
CASSKTGPGSYEQYF
>TRBV5-5|TRBJ2-5
CASSPRRETQYF
>TRBV3-1/TRBV3-2|TRBJ1-4
CASSQGMTASNEKLFF
>TRBV5-1|TRBJ2-5
CANQRLAGEETQYF
>TRBV2|TRBJ2-7
CASKATGGNYEQYF
>TRBV6-2/TRBV6-3|TRBJ2-2
CASSTRGDTGELFF
>TRBV29-1|TRBJ2-1
CSVVDPGGYNEQFF
>TRBV18|TRBJ2-7
CASSTTGQSYEQYF
>TRBV6-5|TRBJ1-2
CASSYSTGGGYGYTF
>TRBV4-2|TRBJ2-3
CASSQLAGDTQYF
>TRBV6-6|TRBJ2-3
CASSGRDRGTDTQYF
>TRBV19|TRBJ2-1
CASSPRAGNEQFF
>TRBV5-1|TRBJ2-2
CASSWDRGVTGELFF
>TRBV11-1|TRBJ1-4
CASSGRQGYEEKLFF
>TRBV2|TRBJ2-3
CASSVVTSTDTQYF
>TRBV29-1|TRBJ2-5
CSVERGKETQYF
>TRBV5-5|TRBJ1-1
CASSRTVTGRNTEAFF
>TRBV30|TRBJ2-3
CAWSVGLQGEGADTQYF
>TRBV5-1|TRBJ1-2
CASSWGTEVYGYTF
>TRBV5-1|TRBJ1-1
CASSLVQGSTEAFF
>TRBV4-3|TRBJ1-1
CASSRGQGAATEAFF
>TRBV30|TRBJ1-2
CAWSGDRRQSNYGYTF
>TRBV6-5|TRBJ1-5
CASSRDTFSNQPQHF
>TRBV5-1|TRBJ2-7
CASSLGQGLSYEQYF
>TRBV6-6|TRBJ1-4
CASSYDGGGLFF
>TRBV28|TRBJ1-5
CASKRAYSNQPQHF
>TRBV5-1|TRBJ1-2
CASSSETGGVDYGYTF
>TRBV5-4|TRBJ1-4
CASSRGGEEKLFF
>TRBV11-2|TRBJ2-3
CASSLVTSAGTQYF
>TRBV11-2|TRBJ2-4
CASSLAQGQVQYF
>TRBV9|TRBJ2-1
CASSVVSPGEKFF